A single sample is the source of the 21 T cell receptor beta chains below, sequenced in a study of CD8+ T cells in alopecia areata. Reverse transcription of extracted RNA yielded cDNA, which provided the sequencing template. Sequenced by immunoSEQ multiplex PCR; TCRdb stores in-frame clones only, minus some. This table holds 200,000 to 300,000 clones with no singletons; the top ten claim roughly 1.2%. Scientists pooled cutaneous lymph node cells and sorted them on CD4, CD8alpha, NKG2D, NKG2ACE and other markers. Sequenced material: CD4+ T cells sorted from a lymph node. These receptors originate from a C3H/HeJ mouse with alopecia areata. The MHC haplotype recorded for the strain is H2-k.

Details on this clone: Here the gene names and germline are mouse. With the read ending 4 residues before the CDR3 end, the germline J gene is used to fill in that end. Other nucleotide sequences in the sample specify the same CDR3. J is TRBJ1-1 and V is TRBV19; D is perhaps TRBD1 (5 bases). V shed 2 bases and J shed 1 base, with 9 bases lying between them. The CDR3 runs 14 residues. Germline V gene data show CDR1 as FNHDT and CDR2 as SITEND (reference sequence). The covered CDR3 bases are TGTGCCAGCAGTATCACAGGTCGAAACACA. It yields the protein CASSITGRNT. The full CDR3 is CASSITGRNTEVFF.

This clone was observed a few times. Mouse gene names apply. Read data end 4 residues before the CDR3 end; the end is taken from the germline J gene. The chain combines TRBV5 with TRBJ2-5; 9 bases align to TRBD1. Germline assignment: CDR1 LGHNA and CDR2 YNLKQL (reference sequence). The CDR3 length is 14 residues. The CDR3 sequence: CASSQGQGEDTQYF. The sequenced part of the CDR3 DNA is TGTGCCAGCAGCCAGGGACAGGGAGAAGAC.

The sample holds a few counts of this clone. The gene names here belong to mouse. The CDR3 end is not reached by the read, which stops 4 residues before it; the germline J gene fills it in. The genes are TRBV31 and TRBJ2-2; tentatively, D is TRBD1 (5 bases). CDR1 is GKSSPN and CDR2 is SITVG in the germline V gene. This CDR3 has 13 amino acids. Trimming cost V 4 bases and J 1 base, with 7 bases left between them. CDR3 DNA (partial): TGTGCCTGGACAGACAGAAACACCGGG. This codes for CAWTDRNTG. The whole CDR3 reads CAWTDRNTGQLYF.

As regards this clone: The listed genes are named as in mouse. The missing CDR3 end, 4 residues past where the read stops, is filled in from the germline J gene. This sequence joins TRBV19 and TRBJ2-5; 9 bases match TRBD2. With 0 bases clipped from V and 2 bases from J, the junction kept 4 bases outside the gene matches. Germline CDR1 is FNHDT and CDR2 is SITEND (reference sequence). The CDR3 contains 16 residues. The CDR3 is CASSIAGTGIQDTQYF. The sequenced CDR3 bases are TGTGCCAGCAGTATAGCCGGGACTGGGATCCAAGAC.

To note about this clone: Given a much more abundant clone one base away, this may be a read error. Gene labels here are mouse ones. Read sequence stops 3 residues before the CDR3 end, and the germline J gene provides the missing end. Other DNA sequences from this sample encode an identical CDR3 as well. The rearrangement uses TRBV19 and TRBJ1-6; no firm D call. TRBJ1-6 is treated as an ORF (open reading frame) with a function not yet certain. Per germline, CDR1 FNHDT and CDR2 SITEND (reference sequence). Deletions cut 5 bases from V and 3 bases from J, with 6 bases between. This CDR3 region has 13 residues. The sequenced CDR3 bases are TGTGCCAGCAGAGACAACTATAATTCGCCC. This sequence encodes CASRDNYNSP. The whole CDR3 is CASRDNYNSPLYF.

A few counts support this clone. Any gene name here is a mouse gene name. The CDR3 is cut off 4 residues early in the read; its end comes from the germline J gene. The chain is built from TRBV1 and TRBJ2-2; D might be TRBD1 (6 bases). Germline V gene sequence: CDR1 NSQYPW, CDR2 LRSPGD (reference sequence). The CDR3 loop spans 16 amino acids. V shed 4 bases and J shed 1 base, with 13 bases lying between them. The CDR3: CTCSDREGGNTGQLYF. The CDR3 DNA, read in part, is TGCACCTGCAGTGACAGGGAGGGAGGAAACACCGGG. Combining the CDR3 with reference TRBV1 and TRBJ2-2 gives the whole variable domain VTLLEQNPRWRLVPRGQAVNLRCILKNSQYPWMSWYQQDLQKQLQWLFTLRSPGDKEVKSLPGADYLATRVTDTELRLQVANMSQGRTLYCTCSDREGGNTGQLYFGEGSKLTVL.

On this clone itself: Gene names and germline refer to mouse. The observed sequence ends 3 residues before the CDR3 terminus, with the missing tail filled in from the germline J gene. The chain uses TRBV1 and TRBJ1-6; the D gene is possibly TRBD1 (5 bases). TRBJ1-6 is assigned to the ORF class and has an uncertain function. Trimming left V 7 bases short and J 1 base short, with 11 bases between. Germline CDR1 NSQYPW, CDR2 LRSPGD (reference sequence). This CDR3 region has 15 residues. This CDR3 is CTCMRAGSYNSPLYF. CDR3 DNA (partial): TGCACCTGCATGAGGGCAGGGTCCTATAATTCGCCC.

In this sample, this clone turned up a few times. Gene names refer to mouse genes. The read ends 4 residues before the CDR3 terminus; that terminus is restored from the germline J gene. The chain recombines TRBV19 with TRBJ2-3; possibly TRBD1 for D (6 bases). This CDR3 is 14 amino acids long. Trimming took 7 bases from V and 0 from J, leaving 12 bases between them. Germline V gene lookup returns CDR1 FNHDT and CDR2 SITEND (reference sequence). The part of the CDR3 DNA that was read is TGTGCCAGCGGGACAACAGCTAGTGCAGAA. Its protein is CASGTTASAE. The CDR3 reads in full as CASGTTASAETLYF.

This clone was picked up a small number of times. Genes here carry mouse names. Coverage ceases 4 residues before the CDR3 finishes, and the germline J gene fills in the end. V usage is TRBV5 and J usage is TRBJ2-2; 8 nucleotides agree with TRBD1. The germline gives CDR1 LGHNA, CDR2 YNLKQL (reference sequence). Trimming at V came to 1 base and at J to 6 bases, leaving 4 bases not matched to a gene. This CDR3 is built from 15 residues. CDR3 bases read: TGTGCCAGCAGCCAAGTGGGACAGGAGCCCGGG. Translated: CASSQVGQEPG. The CDR3 as a whole reads CASSQVGQEPGQLYF.

Concerning this clone itself: Genes and germline come from the mouse. The CDR3 is cut off 4 residues early in the read; its end comes from the germline J gene. The same CDR3 also results from other DNA sequences found in this sample. V usage is TRBV5 and J usage is TRBJ2-1; 11 bases are a match to TRBD2. The CDR3 is 16 amino acids. Germline CDR1 reads LGHNA; CDR2 reads YNLKQL (reference sequence). The V gene end was trimmed by 3 bases and the J gene end by 1 base; junction bases not matched to a gene: 2. CDR3: CASSHRTGGNYAEQFF. CDR3 DNA (partial): TGTGCCAGCAGCCACCGGACTGGGGGGAACTATGCT.

A few counts support this clone. Genes and germline are mouse. Coverage ceases 4 residues before the CDR3 finishes, and the germline J gene fills in the end. The rearrangement uses TRBV13-1 and TRBJ2-1, with TRBD2 matching over 7 bases. The CDR3 has 15 amino acids. J gave up 3 bases and V 1 base, and 4 bases lay outside the gene matches. The germline gives CDR1 NSHNY, CDR2 SYGAGN. The CDR3 here is CASSDLWGTYAEQFF. The DNA read from the CDR3 is TGTGCCAGCAGTGATCTCTGGGGGACCTATGCT.

This clone was picked up a small number of times. Gene names are the mouse ones. The CDR3 end falls 4 residues outside the read, so it is completed with the germline J gene. Other DNA variants within this sample encode the same CDR3. This rearrangement joins TRBV13-1 to TRBJ2-1; TRBD1 matches 9 bases. The CDR3 extends over 15 amino acids. The germline V gene encodes CDR1 NSHNY and CDR2 SYGAGN. Trimming cost V 3 bases and J 4 bases; bases outside gene matches: 5. The CDR3 here is CASSGTGGGYAEQFF. The CDR3 DNA, read in part, is TGTGCCAGCAGTGGAACAGGGGGCGGTTATGCT.

To note about this clone: The gene names here belong to mouse. The read finishes 4 residues shy of the CDR3 end, and the germline J gene is used to complete it. The chain recombines TRBV5 with TRBJ1-1; TRBD1 matches at 10 bases. Germline V CDR1 and CDR2: LGHNA, YNLKQL (reference sequence). The CDR3 consists of 15 residues. J gave up 0 bases and V 5 bases, and 3 bases lay outside the gene matches. Partial CDR3 DNA: TGTGCCAGCAGCGGGACAGGGGCCTCAAACACA. Its translation is CASSGTGASNT. The CDR3 in full is CASSGTGASNTEVFF.

Remarks on this clone: Here the gene names and germline are mouse. The read ends 4 residues shy of where the CDR3 ends; the end is completed using the germline J gene. The identical CDR3 is also encoded by other nucleotide sequences in the sample. The chain carries TRBV19 and TRBJ2-2; 9 bases line up with TRBD1. The CDR3 is 13 amino acids. Germline loops: CDR1 FNHDT, CDR2 SITEND (reference sequence). Trimming cost V 5 bases and J 5 bases; bases outside gene matches: 1. The CDR3 DNA, read in part, is TGTGCCAGCAGCGACAGGGGGACCGGG. Encoded protein: CASSDRGTG. The whole CDR3 protein reads CASSDRGTGQLYF.

This clone was counted a few times. Mouse gene names and germline throughout. The DNA ends 3 residues before the CDR3 does, and the rest of the CDR3 is filled in from the germline J gene. Additional DNA sequences in this sample encode the identical CDR3. This sequence joins TRBV19 and TRBJ1-6; 7 bases match TRBD1. TRBJ1-6 is an ORF, and what it does is uncertain. The CDR3 length is 14 residues. Germline V gene lookup returns CDR1 FNHDT and CDR2 SITEND (reference sequence). With V trimmed by 5 bases and J by 5 bases, 4 bases remained unmatched. The CDR3 region is CASRPGQNNSPLYF. The sequenced part of the CDR3 DNA is TGTGCCAGCAGACCGGGACAGAATAATTCGCCC.

Note on this clone: The genes and germline here are from mouse. Here the CDR3 reads CASSRLTGGASYEQYF. The CDR3 bases that were read are TGTGCCAGCAGCCGTTTGACTGGGGGGGCCTCCTAT. The J gene is TRBJ2-7, the V gene TRBV19; 12 nucleotides match TRBD2. The read halts 4 residues ahead of the CDR3 end, with the missing end drawn from the germline J gene. Germline trimming cut 5 bases from V and 0 bases from J; bases unmatched to any gene: 6. The CDR3 has 16 residues. Germline lookup yields CDR1 FNHDT and CDR2 SITEND (reference sequence).

This clone was observed many times. Gene and germline names: mouse. The read ends 4 residues early relative to the CDR3; the germline J gene fills the gap. Within the sample, other DNA sequences also encode this same CDR3. The V and J genes are TRBV17 and TRBJ2-7; D unresolved. Germline CDR1 and CDR2: MNHDT and YYDKIL. This CDR3 is 12 amino acids long. Trimming removed 0 bases at V and 3 bases at J, with 3 bases between. The CDR3 spells CASSRDSYEQYF. Incomplete CDR3 DNA: TGTGCTAGCAGTAGAGACAGCTAT. Based on the CDR3 plus reference TRBV17 and TRBJ2-7, the full variable domain is DTTVKQNPRYKLARVGKPVNLICSQTMNHDTMYWYQKKPNQAPKLLLFYYDKILNREADTFEKFQSSRPNNSFCSLYIGSAGLEYSAMYLCASSRDSYEQYFGPGTRLTVL.

This clone occurred a few times. Any gene name here is a mouse gene name. The read gets to within 4 residues of the CDR3 end, and the germline J gene fills in the rest. V is TRBV5 and J is TRBJ2-3, with TRBD2 as a possible D gene (6 bases). V was trimmed by 1 base and J by 0 bases, leaving 11 bases between them. CDR3 length: 16 amino acids. In germline, CDR1 is LGHNA, CDR2 YNLKQL (reference sequence). The DNA read from the CDR3 is TGTGCCAGCAGCCAAGGATGGGGGACTAGTGCAGAA. Its translation is CASSQGWGTSAE. The complete CDR3 reads CASSQGWGTSAETLYF.

Details on this clone: Genes and germline are mouse. Read coverage stops 4 residues before the CDR3 terminus; the germline J gene supplies the remainder. The chain uses TRBV1 and TRBJ2-2; 10 bases are a match to TRBD2. The trim removed 1 base at V and 3 bases at J, leaving 2 bases unmatched. This CDR3 is built from 16 residues. Germline CDR1 is NSQYPW and CDR2 is LRSPGD (reference sequence). CDR3 sequence: CTCSAAGGAHTGQLYF. The sequenced CDR3 bases are TGCACCTGCAGTGCAGCTGGGGGGGCGCACACCGGG.

As to this clone: Gene labels here are mouse ones. The read is 4 residues too short to cover the CDR3 end, so that end is filled in from the germline J gene. The chain recombines TRBV17 with TRBJ2-1, with TRBD2 matching 10 bases. The trim removed 0 bases at V and 4 bases at J, leaving 3 bases unmatched. In germline, CDR1 is MNHDT, CDR2 YYDKIL. There are 16 residues in the CDR3. The sequenced CDR3 bases are TGTGCTAGCAGTAGAGACTGGGGGGGCGCTTATGCT. It yields the protein CASSRDWGGAYA. The CDR3, in full, reads CASSRDWGGAYAEQFF.

This clone has only a few counts. Gene and germline names: mouse. The sequence runs out 3 residues before the end of the CDR3; the remainder is reconstructed from the germline J gene. The V gene is TRBV1, the J gene TRBJ1-6; D perhaps matches TRBD1 (5 bases). TRBJ1-6 falls under the ORF class, with uncertain function. Deletions cut 0 bases from V and 9 bases from J, with 9 bases between. From germline, CDR1 is NSQYPW and CDR2 LRSPGD (reference sequence). This CDR3 has 14 residues. CDR3: CTCSADPQGSPLYF. Partial CDR3 DNA: TGCACCTGCAGTGCAGACCCTCAGGGTTCGCCC.